This T cell receptor (beta chain) was identified during a study of lymphopenia after photon versus proton radiotherapy. The V gene's germline CDR1 is LNHDA and CDR2 SQIVND (reference sequence). The CDR3 is made up of 14 amino acids. V lost 6 bases, J lost 3 bases, and 11 bases lay in between. Turning to this clone: Its antigen is as yet unknown.

Study-wide findings and caveats: Post-nadir TCR diversity decline inversely tracked overall survival among those who died. After the lymphocyte nadir, photon-treated repertoires showed oligoclonal expansion, especially of CD8+ Temra cells. Under photons, naive T cells and diversity fell while effector/memory populations rose. Authors raise, but do not show, better survival with proton therapy.

Clones were read by immunoSEQ multiplex PCR, and TCRdb kept only the in-frame ones, dropping some. The sample records about 19,000 clones, 75% to 95% being singletons. The rearrangement links TRBV19 to TRBJ2-2, with D perhaps TRBD1 or TRBD2 (5 bases each). This sequence originates from a man aged 55 to 70 with pancreatic cancer. The sample here was peripheral blood, taken from a patient treated with photon-based radiotherapy. The DNA of the CDR3 is TGTGCCAGTAGAACCGGGACCTACACCGGGGAGCTGTTTTTT. Protein product: CASRTGTYTGELFF.